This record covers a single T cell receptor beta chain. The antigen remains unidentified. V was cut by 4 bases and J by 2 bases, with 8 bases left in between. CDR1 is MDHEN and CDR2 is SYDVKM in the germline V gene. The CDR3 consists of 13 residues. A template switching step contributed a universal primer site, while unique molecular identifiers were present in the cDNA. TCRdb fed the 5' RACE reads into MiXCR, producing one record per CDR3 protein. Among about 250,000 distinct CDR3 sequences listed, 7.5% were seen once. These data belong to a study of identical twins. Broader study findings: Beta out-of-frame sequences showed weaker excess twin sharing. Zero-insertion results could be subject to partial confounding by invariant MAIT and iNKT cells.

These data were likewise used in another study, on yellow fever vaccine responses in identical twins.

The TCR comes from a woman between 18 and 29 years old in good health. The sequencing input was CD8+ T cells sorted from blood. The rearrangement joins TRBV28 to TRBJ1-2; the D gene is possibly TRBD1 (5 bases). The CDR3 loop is CASSWEGNYGYTF. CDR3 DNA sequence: TGTGCCAGCAGTTGGGAGGGGAACTATGGCTACACCTTC.